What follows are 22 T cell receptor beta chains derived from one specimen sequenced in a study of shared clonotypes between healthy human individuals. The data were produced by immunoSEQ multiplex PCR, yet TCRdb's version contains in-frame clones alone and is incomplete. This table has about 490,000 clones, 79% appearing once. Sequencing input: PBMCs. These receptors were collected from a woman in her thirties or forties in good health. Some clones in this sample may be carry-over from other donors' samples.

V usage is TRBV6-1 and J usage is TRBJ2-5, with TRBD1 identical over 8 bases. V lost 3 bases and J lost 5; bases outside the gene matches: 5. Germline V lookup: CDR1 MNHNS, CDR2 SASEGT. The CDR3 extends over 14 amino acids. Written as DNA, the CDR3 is TGTGCCAGCAGTGACTCAGGGGGCCGGGAGACCCAGTACTTC. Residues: CASSDSGGRETQYF.

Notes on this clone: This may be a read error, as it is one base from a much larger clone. As DNA, the CDR3 is TGTGCCAGCGGTGAAGCCGGGGAGACCTCCTACGAGCAGTACTTC. This translates into CASGEAGETSYEQYF. The chain links TRBV11-3 to TRBJ2-7; TRBD2 is a possible D gene (5 bases). The V and J ends lost 8 bases and 0 bases respectively, with 17 bases between them. The CDR3 spans 15 residues. Germline CDR1 and CDR2: SGHNT and YENEEA.

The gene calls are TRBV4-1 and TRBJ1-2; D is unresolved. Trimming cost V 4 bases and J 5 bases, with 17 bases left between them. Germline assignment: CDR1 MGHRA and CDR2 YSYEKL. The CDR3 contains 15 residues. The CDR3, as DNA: TGCGCCAGCAGCCGGGTGGTCCCGGGTTTGTATGGCTACACCTTC. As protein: CASSRVVPGLYGYTF.

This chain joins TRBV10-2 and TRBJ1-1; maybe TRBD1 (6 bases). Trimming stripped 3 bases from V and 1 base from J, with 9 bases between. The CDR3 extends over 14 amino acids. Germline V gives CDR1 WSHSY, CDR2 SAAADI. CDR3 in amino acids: CASSDLGANTEAFF. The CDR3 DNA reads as TGCGCCAGCAGTGATCTGGGGGCGAACACTGAAGCTTTCTTT.

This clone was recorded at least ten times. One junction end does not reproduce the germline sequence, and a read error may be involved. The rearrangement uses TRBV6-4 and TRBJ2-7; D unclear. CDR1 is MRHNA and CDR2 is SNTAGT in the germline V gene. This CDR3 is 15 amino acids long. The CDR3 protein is CASSVADLVSHEQYF. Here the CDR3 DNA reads TGTGCCAGCAGTGTCGCAGATTTAGTCTCCCACGAGCAGTACTTC.

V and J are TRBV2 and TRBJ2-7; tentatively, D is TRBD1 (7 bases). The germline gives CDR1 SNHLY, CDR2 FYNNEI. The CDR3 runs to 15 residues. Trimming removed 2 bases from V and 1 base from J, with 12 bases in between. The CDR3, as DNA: TGTGCCAGCAGTGAACTTCAGGGGGGTTCCTACGAGCAGTACTTC. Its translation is CASSELQGGSYEQYF.

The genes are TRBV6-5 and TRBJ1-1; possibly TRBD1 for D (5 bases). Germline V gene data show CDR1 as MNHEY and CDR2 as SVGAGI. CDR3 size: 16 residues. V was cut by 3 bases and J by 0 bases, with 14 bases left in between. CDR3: CASSYMPGNLNTEAFF. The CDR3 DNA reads TGTGCCAGCAGTTATATGCCAGGGAATTTGAACACTGAAGCTTTCTTT.

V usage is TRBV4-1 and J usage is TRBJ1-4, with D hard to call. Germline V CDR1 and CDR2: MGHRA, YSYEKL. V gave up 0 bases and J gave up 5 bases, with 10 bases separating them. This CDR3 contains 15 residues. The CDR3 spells CASSQEWGENEKLFF. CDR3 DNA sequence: TGCGCCAGCAGCCAAGAATGGGGAGAGAATGAAAAACTGTTTTTT.

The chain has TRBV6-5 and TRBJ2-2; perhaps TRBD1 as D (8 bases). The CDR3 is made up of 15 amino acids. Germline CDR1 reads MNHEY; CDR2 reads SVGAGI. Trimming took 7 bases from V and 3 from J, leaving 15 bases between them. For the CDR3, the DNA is TGTGCCAGCACCCGCACAGGGGGGGACACCGGGGAGCTGTTTTTT. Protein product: CASTRTGGDTGELFF.

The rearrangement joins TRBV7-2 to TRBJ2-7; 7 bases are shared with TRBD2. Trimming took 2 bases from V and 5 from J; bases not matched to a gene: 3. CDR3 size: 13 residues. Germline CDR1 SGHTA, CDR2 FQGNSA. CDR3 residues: CASSLNRGDEQYF. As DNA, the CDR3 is TGTGCCAGCAGCTTAAATCGGGGGGACGAGCAGTACTTC.

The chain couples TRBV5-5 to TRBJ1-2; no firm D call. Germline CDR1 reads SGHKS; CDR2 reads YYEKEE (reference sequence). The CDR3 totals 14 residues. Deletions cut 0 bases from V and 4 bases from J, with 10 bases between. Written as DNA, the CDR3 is TGTGCCAGCAGCTTGGCCCCGGGAACCTATGGCTACACCTTC. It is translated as CASSLAPGTYGYTF.

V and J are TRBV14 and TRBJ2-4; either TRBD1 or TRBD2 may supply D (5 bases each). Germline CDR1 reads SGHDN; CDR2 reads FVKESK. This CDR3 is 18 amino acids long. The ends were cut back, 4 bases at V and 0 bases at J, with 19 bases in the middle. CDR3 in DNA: TGTGCCAGCAGCCGATCCACGGGGACCTTCTTAGCCAAAAACATTCAGTACTTC. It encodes CASSRSTGTFLAKNIQYF.

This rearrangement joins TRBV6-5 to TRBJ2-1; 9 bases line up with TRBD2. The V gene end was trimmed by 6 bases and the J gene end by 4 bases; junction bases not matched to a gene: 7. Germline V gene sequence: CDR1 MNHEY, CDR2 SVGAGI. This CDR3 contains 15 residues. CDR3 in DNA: TGTGCCAGCAGCCGACAGGCGGGAGGGTACAATGAGCAGTTCTTC. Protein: CASSRQAGGYNEQFF.

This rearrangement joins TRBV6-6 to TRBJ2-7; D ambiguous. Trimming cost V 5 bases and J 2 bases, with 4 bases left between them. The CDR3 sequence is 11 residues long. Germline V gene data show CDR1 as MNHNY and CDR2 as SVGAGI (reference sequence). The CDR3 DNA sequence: TGTGCCAGCAGTGGGACCTACGAGCAGTACTTC. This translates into CASSGTYEQYF.

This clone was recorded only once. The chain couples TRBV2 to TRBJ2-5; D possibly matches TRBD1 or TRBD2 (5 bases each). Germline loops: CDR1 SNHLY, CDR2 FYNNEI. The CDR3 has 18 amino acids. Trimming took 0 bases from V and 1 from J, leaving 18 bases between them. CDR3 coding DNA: TGTGCCAGCAGTGAAGCGCTTAGCGCTAGACAGAGCCAAGAGACCCAGTACTTC. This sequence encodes CASSEALSARQSQETQYF.

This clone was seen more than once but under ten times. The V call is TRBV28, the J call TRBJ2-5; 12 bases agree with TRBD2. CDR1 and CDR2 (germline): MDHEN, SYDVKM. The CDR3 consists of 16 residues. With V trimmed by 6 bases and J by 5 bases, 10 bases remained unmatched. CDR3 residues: CASRNGLAGSLETQYF. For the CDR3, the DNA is TGTGCCAGCAGAAATGGACTAGCGGGATCTTTGGAGACCCAGTACTTC.

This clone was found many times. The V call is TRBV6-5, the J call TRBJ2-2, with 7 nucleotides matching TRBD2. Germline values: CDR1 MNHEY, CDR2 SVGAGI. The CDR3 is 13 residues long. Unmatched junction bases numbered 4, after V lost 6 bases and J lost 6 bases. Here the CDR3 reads CASSPGLAGELFF. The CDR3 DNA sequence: TGTGCCAGCAGCCCCGGACTAGCCGGGGAGCTGTTTTTT.

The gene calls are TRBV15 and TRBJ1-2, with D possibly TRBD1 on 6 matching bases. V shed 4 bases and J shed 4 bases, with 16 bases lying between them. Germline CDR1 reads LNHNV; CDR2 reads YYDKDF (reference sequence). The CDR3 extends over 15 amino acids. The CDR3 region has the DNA TGTGCCACCAGCACCCAACCGACAGGATCCTATGGCTACACCTTC. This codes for CATSTQPTGSYGYTF.

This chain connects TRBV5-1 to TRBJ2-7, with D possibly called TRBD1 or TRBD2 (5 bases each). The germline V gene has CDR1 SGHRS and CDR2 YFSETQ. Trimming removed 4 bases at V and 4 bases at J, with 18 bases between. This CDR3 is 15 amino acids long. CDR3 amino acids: CASSLRDVPLYEQYF. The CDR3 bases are TGCGCCAGCAGCCTGAGGGACGTCCCTCTTTACGAGCAGTACTTC.

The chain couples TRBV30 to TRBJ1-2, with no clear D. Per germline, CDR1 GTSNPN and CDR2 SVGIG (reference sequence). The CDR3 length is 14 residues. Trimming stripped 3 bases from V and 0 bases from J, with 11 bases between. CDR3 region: CAWSPGGSNYGYTF. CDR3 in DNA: TGTGCCTGGAGCCCGGGTGGTTCTAACTATGGCTACACCTTC.

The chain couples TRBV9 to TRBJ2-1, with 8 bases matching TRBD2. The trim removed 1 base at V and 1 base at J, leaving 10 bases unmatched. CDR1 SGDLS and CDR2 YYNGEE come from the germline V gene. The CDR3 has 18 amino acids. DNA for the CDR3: TGTGCCAGCAGCGTACACCCAGCGGGAGTCAATTCCTACAATGAGCAGTTCTTC. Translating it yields CASSVHPAGVNSYNEQFF.

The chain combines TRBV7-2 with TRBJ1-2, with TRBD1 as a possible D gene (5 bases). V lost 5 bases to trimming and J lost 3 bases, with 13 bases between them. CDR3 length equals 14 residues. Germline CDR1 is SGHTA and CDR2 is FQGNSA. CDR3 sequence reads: CASSNLGRHYGYTF. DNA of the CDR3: TGTGCCAGCAGCAACTTGGGGCGCCACTATGGCTACACCTTC.